A single TCR beta chain is shown here with its context. This sample stems from a study of blood T cell repertoires in COVID-19. Study-wide background: The United States, Italy and Spain provided the acute and convalescent COVID-19 samples. PBMCs, B-cell-depleted T cells, or T cells were the source of the cDNA or gDNA that made up the material.

Looked up from germline, CDR1 is SGHAT and CDR2 is FQNNGV. The CDR3 loop spans 15 amino acids. V shed 2 bases, J shed 5 bases, and the junction held 5 bases outside the gene matches. In the original workflow: By means of reference gene primer amplification, nucleated cell counts were estimated. Repertoires were generated with immunoSEQ multiplex PCR, while TCRdb's copy carries only in-frame clones and drops some. The V and J calls and clone size were taken over from that table, and D and trimming were inferred from the DNA. The data hold some 240,000 clones, with about 84% observed a single time. This clonotype originated in a human donor in a cohort sampled during active COVID-19. Sequencing used peripheral blood. The chain carries TRBV11-2 and TRBJ2-7, with 11 bases aligning to TRBD2. The CDR3 here is CASSLNLAGGHEQYF. CDR3 DNA sequence: TGTGCCAGCAGCTTAAACCTAGCGGGAGGCCACGAGCAGTACTTC.